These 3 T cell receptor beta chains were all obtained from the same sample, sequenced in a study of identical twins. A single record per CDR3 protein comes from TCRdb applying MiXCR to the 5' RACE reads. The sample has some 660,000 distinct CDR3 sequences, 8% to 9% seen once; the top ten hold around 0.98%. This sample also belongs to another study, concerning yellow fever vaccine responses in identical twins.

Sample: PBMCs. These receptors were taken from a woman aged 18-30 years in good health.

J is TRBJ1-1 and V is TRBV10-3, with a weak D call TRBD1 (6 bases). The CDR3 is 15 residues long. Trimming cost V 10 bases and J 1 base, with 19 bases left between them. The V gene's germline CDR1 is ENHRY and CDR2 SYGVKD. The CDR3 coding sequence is TGTGCCACCCTTGGCGCAGGGGCGAAGAACACTGAAGCTTTCTTT. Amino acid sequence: CATLGAGAKNTEAFF.

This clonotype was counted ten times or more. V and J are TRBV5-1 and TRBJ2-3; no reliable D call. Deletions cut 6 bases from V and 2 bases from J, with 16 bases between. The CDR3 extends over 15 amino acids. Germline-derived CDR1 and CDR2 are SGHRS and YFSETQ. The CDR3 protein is CASTSSGRTTDTQYF. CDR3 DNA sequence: TGCGCCAGCACCTCCTCAGGTCGGACCACAGATACGCAGTATTTT. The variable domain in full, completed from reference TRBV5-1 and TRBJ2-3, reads KAGVTQTPRYLIKTRGQQVTLSCSPISGHRSVSWYQQTPGQGLQFLFEYFSETQRNKGNFPGRFSGRQFSNSRSEMNVSTLELGDSALYLCASTSSGRTTDTQYFGPGTRLTVL.

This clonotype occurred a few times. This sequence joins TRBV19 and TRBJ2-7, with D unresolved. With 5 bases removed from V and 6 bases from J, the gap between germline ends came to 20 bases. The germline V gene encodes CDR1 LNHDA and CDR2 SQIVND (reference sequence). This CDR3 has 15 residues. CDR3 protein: CASSREPATRGEQYF. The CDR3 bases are TGTGCCAGTAGTCGAGAGCCGGCGACCCGTGGCGAGCAGTACTTC. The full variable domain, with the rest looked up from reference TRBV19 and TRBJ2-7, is DGGITQSPKYLFRKEGQNVTLSCEQNLNHDAMYWYRQDPGQGLRLIYYSQIVNDFQKGDIAEGYSVSREKKESFPLTVTSAQKNPTAFYLCASSREPATRGEQYFGPGTRLTVT.